This T cell receptor (beta chain) came from a study of T cells in Graves' hyperthyroidism and ophthalmopathy. Duration under 3 months, a NOSPECS grade of at least 4, and a Clinical Activity Score of at least 3 characterized the ophthalmopathy patients. Clinical symptoms, serum thyroxine, TRAb, thyroid ultrasound and orbital computed tomography established diagnosis. Per the germline V gene, CDR1 is SGHTA and CDR2 is FQGNSA. The CDR3 is 15 amino acids. V lost 1 base and J 4 bases, leaving 10 bases between the germline ends. Regions amplified from RNA transcripts were the TCR beta CDR3 regions. A set of HTBI primers served as the primers for a first-round RT-PCR of the TCR CDR3. Via MiXCR, TCRdb re-called the multiplex PCR reads, giving one row per CDR3 protein. This sample yields more than 500,000 distinct CDR3 sequences, of which roughly 16% are seen a single time; about 29% belongs to the top ten.

The sample holds a few counts of this clonotype. Its antigen is currently unknown. Study-level points and caveats: Most clonotypes expanded in the thyroid (above 0.001) were also present in blood. Through a model of 13 V-J features, ophthalmopathy was separated from stable hyperthyroidism.

The chain links TRBV7-2 to TRBJ2-2; D possibly uses TRBD1 or TRBD2 (6 bases each). The sequencing sample was made of blood. The source is a woman aged 25 to 39 with Graves' ophthalmopathy. The CDR3 DNA reads as TGTGCCAGCAGCTTAGTAGGGGGGAGCACCGGGGAGCTGTTTTTT. Amino acids: CASSLVGGSTGELFF.